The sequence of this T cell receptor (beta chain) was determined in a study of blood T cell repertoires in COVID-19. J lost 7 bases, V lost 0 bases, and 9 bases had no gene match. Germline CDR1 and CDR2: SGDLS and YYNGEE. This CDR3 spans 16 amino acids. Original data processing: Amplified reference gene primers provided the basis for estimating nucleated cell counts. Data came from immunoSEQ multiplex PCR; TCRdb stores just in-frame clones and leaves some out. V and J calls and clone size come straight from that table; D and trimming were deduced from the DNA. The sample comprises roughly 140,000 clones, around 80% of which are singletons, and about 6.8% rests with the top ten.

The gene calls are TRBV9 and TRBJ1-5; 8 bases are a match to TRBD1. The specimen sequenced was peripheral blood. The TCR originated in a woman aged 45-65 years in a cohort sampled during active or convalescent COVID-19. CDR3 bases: TGTGCCAGCAGCGTAGCATACAGGGGGTTAAACCAGCCCCAGCATTTT. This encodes CASSVAYRGLNQPQHF. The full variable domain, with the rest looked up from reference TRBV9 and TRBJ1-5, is DSGVTQTPKHLITATGQRVTLRCSPRSGDLSVYWYQQSLDQGLQFLIQYYNGEERAKGNILERFSAQQFPDLHSELNLSSLELGDSALYFCASSVAYRGLNQPQHFGDGTRLSIL.